What follows is one T cell receptor beta chain and its context. The antigen is not known. This entry belongs to a study of T cell responses to AZD1222 COVID-19 vaccine. Study-wide context: Analysis merged second doses at about 4 or about 12 weeks.

TCRdb's copy holds only in-frame clones and misses some; the assay was immunoSEQ multiplex PCR. The repertoire consists of about 57,000 clones, with approximately 83% occurring once and the leading ten covering 16%. The study's findings and limits: Once two AZD1222 doses were given, Spike-specific TCR breadth and depth went up.

Sequenced material: peripheral blood, taken on day 0 of AZD1222 vaccination. The clonotype comes from an adult in good health.

Here the CDR3 reads CASSFNTEAFF. In nucleotides, the CDR3 is TGTGCCAGCAGTTTCAACACTGAAGCTTTCTTT. This rearrangement joins TRBV12-3 or TRBV12-4 to TRBJ1-1; no definite D call. The CDR3 spans 11 residues. Trimming removed 3 bases at V and 2 bases at J, with 1 base between.